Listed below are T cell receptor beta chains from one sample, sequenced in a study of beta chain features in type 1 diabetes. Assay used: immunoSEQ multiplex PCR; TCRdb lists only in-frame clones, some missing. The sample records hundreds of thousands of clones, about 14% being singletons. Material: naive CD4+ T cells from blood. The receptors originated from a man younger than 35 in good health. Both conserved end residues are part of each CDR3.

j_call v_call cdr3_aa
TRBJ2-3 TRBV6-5 CASSYGVTQYF
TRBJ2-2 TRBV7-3 CASRGALNTGELFF
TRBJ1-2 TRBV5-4 CASSLMKGTGGYTF
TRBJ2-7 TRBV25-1 CASSEEAGLNEQYF
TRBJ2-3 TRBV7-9 CASSPRGQSTDTQYF
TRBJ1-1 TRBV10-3 CAISVYRDRGTEAFF
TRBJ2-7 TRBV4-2 CASSQVVSGGQKFSYEQYF
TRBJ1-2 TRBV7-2 CASKLPTPYYGYTF
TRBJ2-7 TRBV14 CASSQVHEQYF
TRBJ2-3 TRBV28 CASGLQGAGDTQYF
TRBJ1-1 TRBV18 CASSPRTNTEAFF
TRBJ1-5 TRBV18 CASSPDISNQPQHF
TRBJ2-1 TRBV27 CASSSGVYNEQFF
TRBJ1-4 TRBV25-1 CASRRTNSNEKLFF
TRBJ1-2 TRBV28 CASSSGGLEGYTF
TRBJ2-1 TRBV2 CASSFTAGGRRFF